This entry features one T cell receptor beta chain sequence. Its antigen is unidentified. This entry is derived from a study of CD8 T cells in Susac syndrome. Study at large: There were Susac syndrome patients who were therapy-naive at blood draw, others on corticosteroids, and others on intravenous immunoglobulin alone.

Germline V gene sequence: CDR1 SQVTM, CDR2 ANQGSEA. The CDR3 contains 11 residues. Trimming left V 7 bases short and J 2 bases short, with 7 bases between. Reverse transcription of roughly 0.45 to 1 ug RNA was performed with random hexamers. Across 54 Vbeta and 13 Jbeta, immunoSEQ multiplex PCR amplified TCR beta CDR3. Each CDR3 protein is one row after TCRdb ran MiXCR on the immunoSEQ multiplex PCR reads. Of about 180,000 distinct CDR3 sequences in the sample, roughly 94% were seen once. Study outcomes and limitations: The TCR sequencing and HLA analysis in the study involved a relatively small number of individuals, as the study acknowledged.

TCR beta from blood CD8+ and CD4+ T cells was sequenced. The sequenced sample was CD4+ T cells from PBMCs. The origin of this receptor is a human donor with Susac syndrome. The rearrangement uses TRBV29-1 and TRBJ2-3, with unresolved D. CDR3 in amino acids: CSGKNTDTQYF. The CDR3 DNA reads as TGCAGCGGGAAGAACACAGATACGCAGTATTTT.